This entry lists 18 T cell receptor beta chains sequenced from one sample in a study of blood T cells in healthy people across ages. With a J-beta primer mix and a sample-barcoded 5' primer, a second PCR ran roughly 7 to 11 cycles. TCRdb reanalysed the 5' RACE reads using MiXCR and keeps one entry per CDR3 protein. The repertoire holds approximately 880,000 distinct CDR3 sequences, with around 49% as singletons. Sequencing was carried out using blood. The source is a man aged 25 to 40 in good health.

The chain recombines TRBV7-9 with TRBJ2-3, with 9 bases fitting TRBD1. The junction had 18 bases not matched to a gene; V was cut back by 2 bases and J by 3 bases. Germline V CDR1 and CDR2: SEHNR, FQNEAQ (reference sequence). CDR3 length equals 20 residues. DNA of the CDR3: TGTGCCAGCAGCTTATACATAATGCTAAGGACAGGGGCCGAAACAGATACGCAGTATTTT. Protein product: CASSLYIMLRTGAETDTQYF. The full variable domain, in which reference TRBV7-9 and TRBJ2-3 provide the parts outside the CDR3, is DTGVSQNPRHKITKRGQNVTFRCDPISEHNRLYWYRQTLGQGPEFLTYFQNEAQLEKSRLLSDRFSAERPKGSFSTLEIQRTEQGDSAMYLCASSLYIMLRTGAETDTQYFGPGTRLTVL.

The chain combines TRBV29-1 with TRBJ2-7, with D perhaps TRBD1 (5 bases). Germline CDR1 is SQVTM and CDR2 is ANQGSEA. V was clipped by 3 bases and J by 4 bases, with 22 bases between them. This CDR3 has 16 residues. CDR3 region: CSVEADGTQGFYEQYF. CDR3 DNA sequence: TGCAGCGTTGAGGCCGACGGAACTCAGGGTTTTTACGAGCAGTACTTC.

The rearrangement links TRBV4-1 to TRBJ1-1, with D possibly TRBD1 on 6 matching bases. Germline CDR1 and CDR2: MGHRA and YSYEKL. Trimming removed 1 base from V and 4 bases from J, with 10 bases in between. CDR3 length: 14 residues. The CDR3 DNA reads TGCGCCAGCAGCCAAGGTGACAGGAGCACTGAAGCTTTCTTT. Protein sequence: CASSQGDRSTEAFF.

V is TRBV3-1 and J is TRBJ2-6, with TRBD2 matching over 7 bases. CDR3 size: 20 residues. Germline lookup yields CDR1 LGHDT and CDR2 YNNKEL (reference sequence). The V gene end was trimmed by 0 bases and the J gene end by 1 base; junction bases not matched to a gene: 12. In nucleotides, the CDR3 is TGTGCCAGCAGCCAAGATACCGTGACTAGCTTCGTTTCTGGGGCCAACGTCCTGACTTTC. Its protein is CASSQDTVTSFVSGANVLTF.

The chain combines TRBV6-5 with TRBJ1-5; D gene ambiguous. The CDR3 runs to 14 residues. Germline-derived CDR1 and CDR2 are MNHEY and SVGAGI. The V end was cut by 6 bases, the J end by 0 bases, with 9 bases between. The CDR3 here is CASSPISSNQPQHF. CDR3 DNA: TGTGCCAGCAGCCCCATTAGTAGCAATCAGCCCCAGCATTTT.

The CDR3 sequence: CASSHSGGASVVGELFF. Here the CDR3 DNA reads TGTGCCAGCAGTCATAGCGGGGGGGCATCGGTCGTCGGGGAGCTGTTTTTT. This rearrangement joins TRBV7-6 to TRBJ2-2; 11 bases fit TRBD2. V was pared by 6 bases and J by 7 bases, with 13 bases of the junction left unmatched. Per the germline V gene, CDR1 is SGHVS and CDR2 is FNYEAQ. There are 17 residues in the CDR3.

The V and J genes are TRBV3-1 and TRBJ1-1; D ambiguous. This CDR3 spans 12 amino acids. The V end was cut by 4 bases, the J end by 7 bases, with 10 bases between. Germline-derived CDR1 and CDR2 are LGHDT and YNNKEL (reference sequence). This CDR3 reads CASSRGRSEAFF. The CDR3 nucleotides are TGTGCCAGCAGCCGCGGACGGAGTGAAGCTTTCTTT.

In nucleotides, the CDR3 is TGTGCCAGCAGTTCGTCGACAGGGAAGCAAGAAAAACTGTTTTTT. It encodes CASSSSTGKQEKLFF. J is TRBJ1-4 and V is TRBV12-3 or TRBV12-4; 7 bases map to TRBD1. The V gene end was trimmed by 4 bases and the J gene end by 8 bases; junction bases not matched to a gene: 10. The CDR3 has 15 amino acids.

This chain uses TRBV9 with TRBJ2-5; tentatively, D is TRBD2 (5 bases). V lost 0 bases, J lost 13 bases, and 22 bases lay in between. Germline V lookup: CDR1 SGDLS, CDR2 YYNGEE. The CDR3 loop spans 15 amino acids. DNA of the CDR3: TGTGCCAGCAGCGTAGGAGGGAGTTTCATCGAGGAGCGGTACTTC. This encodes CASSVGGSFIEERYF. The full variable domain, its missing parts supplied by reference TRBV9 and TRBJ2-5, is DSGVTQTPKHLITATGQRVTLRCSPRSGDLSVYWYQQSLDQGLQFLIQYYNGEERAKGNILERFSAQQFPDLHSELNLSSLELGDSALYFCASSVGGSFIEERYFGPGTRLLVL.

This clonotype was recorded only once. The genes are TRBV27 and TRBJ2-7, with 9 bases aligning to TRBD1. This CDR3 region has 16 residues. The germline CDR1 and CDR2 sequences are MNHEY and SMNVEV (reference sequence). Losses at the gene ends were 3 bases for V and 0 bases for J; bases not matched to a gene: 6. The CDR3 region has the DNA TGTGCCAGCAGTTTTCTGAGGACAGGGGACTCCTACGAGCAGTACTTC. It is translated as CASSFLRTGDSYEQYF.

This clonotype turned up a few times. The J gene is TRBJ2-5, the V gene TRBV9, with 9 bases lining up with TRBD1. There are 18 residues in the CDR3. Per the germline V gene, CDR1 is SGDLS and CDR2 is YYNGEE. Losses at the gene ends were 2 bases for V and 2 bases for J; bases not matched to a gene: 13. Here the CDR3 reads CASSVSTGTGLTQETQYF. The CDR3, as DNA: TGTGCCAGCAGCGTCTCGACCGGGACAGGGCTAACGCAAGAGACCCAGTACTTC.

J is TRBJ1-2 and V is TRBV3-1; D gene uncertain. Per the germline V gene, CDR1 is LGHDT and CDR2 is YNNKEL (reference sequence). The CDR3 sequence is 14 residues long. V lost 4 bases, J lost 4 bases, and 13 bases lay in between. The CDR3 DNA reads as TGTGCCAGCAGCCTACGGACCGAATCCTATGGCTACACCTTC. This translates into CASSLRTESYGYTF.

The chain combines TRBV28 with TRBJ2-7; 8 bases map to TRBD1. This CDR3 contains 15 residues. Germline-derived CDR1 and CDR2 are MDHEN and SYDVKM. V gave up 1 base and J gave up 7 bases; unmatched junction bases: 9. The CDR3 loop is CASSLSGTGQVEQYF. Here the CDR3 DNA reads TGTGCCAGCAGTTTATCCGGGACAGGACAAGTGGAGCAGTACTTC.

There are a few counts of this clonotype. The V call is TRBV20-1, the J call TRBJ2-1; TRBD2 aligns across 11 bases. V trimming: 3 bases; J trimming: 4 bases; junction bases outside the gene matches: 2. CDR1 and CDR2 (germline): DFQATT, SNEGSKA (reference sequence). The CDR3 length is 14 residues. The CDR3 reads CSASGTSGYNEQFF. In nucleotides, the CDR3 is TGCAGTGCTAGTGGGACTAGCGGATACAATGAGCAGTTCTTC.

This clonotype was recorded a few times. The chain has TRBV10-3 and TRBJ2-3, with 12 bases that match TRBD2. The CDR3 has 14 residues. Germline CDR1 reads ENHRY; CDR2 reads SYGVKD. The V and J ends lost 6 bases and 3 bases, in that order; junction bases with no gene match: 1. The CDR3 nucleotides read TGTGCCATCAGAACTAGCGGGGGGACAGATACGCAGTATTTT. Residues: CAIRTSGGTDTQYF.

V usage is TRBV4-2 and J usage is TRBJ2-7, with D maybe TRBD1 (5 bases). Trimming removed 3 bases from V and 3 bases from J, with 15 bases in between. This CDR3 comprises 15 residues. Germline V lookup: CDR1 LGHNA, CDR2 YNFKEQ. CDR3 coding DNA: TGTGCCAGCAGCCAGGGTGGCAGGGAACTCTACGAGCAGTACTTC. This codes for CASSQGGRELYEQYF.

This chain uses TRBV20-1 with TRBJ1-2, with D possibly matching TRBD1 (6 bases). The CDR3 sequence is 12 residues long. From germline, CDR1 is DFQATT and CDR2 SNEGSKA (reference sequence). The V gene lost 5 bases and the J gene lost 2 bases, with 9 bases spanning the gap. CDR3 amino acids: CSARGQNYGYTF. The CDR3 DNA follows: TGCAGTGCTCGCGGACAGAACTATGGCTACACCTTC.

This clonotype has just a few counts. This chain joins TRBV6-1 and TRBJ2-7, with D maybe TRBD1 (6 bases). CDR3 length: 14 residues. Trimming stripped 5 bases from V and 1 base from J, with 12 bases between. The germline V gene encodes CDR1 MNHNS and CDR2 SASEGT. This CDR3 is CASSRNGQSYEQYF. The CDR3 DNA is TGTGCCAGCAGTCGGAACGGACAGTCCTACGAGCAGTACTTC.